The 31 T cell receptor beta chains given below trace back to one sample, sequenced in a study of T cells after yellow fever vaccination. In TCRdb, the 5' RACE reads were re-called with MiXCR into one record per CDR3 protein. The sample includes roughly 330,000 distinct CDR3 sequences, roughly 4% of them seen just once. The sample consisted of PBMCs, taken 5 days after the yellow fever booster vaccination. The receptors were gathered from a man aged 18 to 30 who received the YFV17D yellow fever vaccine.

A few counts support this clonotype. J is TRBJ1-5 and V is TRBV4-3; 7 bases are a match to TRBD1. The V gene end was trimmed by 2 bases and the J gene end by 2 bases; junction bases not matched to a gene: 6. From germline, CDR1 is LGHNA and CDR2 YSLEER. This CDR3 region has 16 residues. The CDR3 DNA reads TGCGCCAGCAGCCAAAGATACGGACAGGGCAATCAGCCCCAGCATTTT. Translation: CASSQRYGQGNQPQHF.

This clonotype was recorded a few times. This rearrangement joins TRBV13 to TRBJ1-1, with 8 positions matching TRBD1. CDR3 length: 15 residues. Per the germline V gene, CDR1 is PRHDT and CDR2 is FYEKMQ (reference sequence). The junction had 10 bases not matched to a gene; V was cut back by 5 bases and J by 5 bases. CDR3 nucleotide sequence: TGTGCCAGCAGCCGAGGGAGTACAGGGGGAACTGAAGCTTTCTTT. It is translated as CASSRGSTGGTEAFF.

The rearrangement joins TRBV4-3 to TRBJ1-2; 7 nucleotides line up with TRBD1. The CDR3 runs 14 residues. After removal of 4 bases from V and 5 bases from J, the junction contained 7 bases not matched to a gene. Germline V CDR1 and CDR2: LGHNA, YSLEER. In DNA form, the CDR3 reads TGCGCCAGCAGCCCCCAAGGGACAGCTTATGGCTACACCTTC. Protein product: CASSPQGTAYGYTF.

The chain links TRBV3-1 to TRBJ2-3, with D unresolved. The germline V gene has CDR1 LGHDT and CDR2 YNNKEL (reference sequence). CDR3 length equals 13 residues. Trimming took 5 bases from V and 2 from J, leaving 8 bases between them. CDR3 nucleotide sequence: TGTGCCAGCAGCTATATCCTCACAGATACGCAGTATTTT. Translating it yields CASSYILTDTQYF.

J is TRBJ2-3 and V is TRBV20-1; D gene uncertain. The CDR3 has 15 residues. CDR1 DFQATT and CDR2 SNEGSKA come from the germline V gene (reference sequence). V gave up 6 bases and J gave up 1 base, with 17 bases separating them. CDR3 loop: CSAPDGSSGTDTQYF. The DNA for the CDR3 is TGCAGTGCCCCCGATGGGTCGTCTGGCACAGATACGCAGTATTTT.

This clonotype came up many times. The gene calls are TRBV20-1 and TRBJ2-3, with 9 bases fitting TRBD1. From germline, CDR1 is DFQATT and CDR2 SNEGSKA (reference sequence). The CDR3 extends over 14 amino acids. The V and J ends lost 3 bases and 4 bases, in that order; junction bases with no gene match: 5. CDR3 DNA: TGCAGTGCTAGCAGACAGGGGGGCTCAGATACGCAGTATTTT. The encoded protein is CSASRQGGSDTQYF.

This clonotype occurred a few times. The V call is TRBV19, the J call TRBJ2-3, with D hard to call. The CDR3 sequence is 13 residues long. Germline CDR1 and CDR2: LNHDA and SQIVND (reference sequence). V was trimmed by 10 bases and J by 0 bases, leaving 11 bases between them. CDR3 sequence (DNA): TGTGCCACAAGACAACCTAGCACAGATACGCAGTATTTT. Translated: CATRQPSTDTQYF.

The J gene is TRBJ2-3, the V gene TRBV5-1, with D possibly matching TRBD1 (5 bases). Per the germline V gene, CDR1 is SGHRS and CDR2 is YFSETQ. V shed 4 bases and J shed 1 base, with 16 bases lying between them. This CDR3 comprises 16 residues. The CDR3 nucleotides are TGCGCCAGCAGCCTGGACAAGTCTTTCGGCACAGATACGCAGTATTTT. It specifies CASSLDKSFGTDTQYF.

This chain uses TRBV10-3 with TRBJ1-2; D call uncertain. Germline values: CDR1 ENHRY, CDR2 SYGVKD. The ends were cut back, 2 bases at V and 8 bases at J, with 12 bases in the middle. The CDR3 has 13 amino acids. The CDR3 spells CAISEALDPGYTF. In DNA form, the CDR3 reads TGTGCCATCAGTGAGGCGTTAGATCCCGGCTACACCTTC.

The sample holds many counts of this clonotype. The chain is built from TRBV4-3 and TRBJ1-5; 10 bases agree with TRBD1. The V gene's germline CDR1 is LGHNA and CDR2 YSLEER. CDR3 length equals 15 residues. V was pared by 0 bases and J by 7 bases, with 3 bases of the junction left unmatched. The CDR3 spells CASSQDWTGGQPQHF. CDR3 coding DNA: TGCGCCAGCAGCCAAGACTGGACAGGGGGGCAGCCCCAGCATTTT.

This clonotype appeared many times. The chain carries TRBV11-2 and TRBJ2-4; D not certain. V lost 3 bases to trimming and J lost 1 base, with 10 bases between them. CDR1 and CDR2 from the germline V gene are SGHAT and FQNNGV. This CDR3 is 15 amino acids long. CDR3 in DNA: TGTGCCAGCAGCTTTCTGGGTAGGGCCAAAAACATTCAGTACTTC. This encodes CASSFLGRAKNIQYF.

The chain links TRBV5-1 to TRBJ2-2; the match to TRBD2 covers 14 bases. The CDR3 sequence is 17 residues long. The V segment lost 3 bases and the J segment 1 base; nucleotides outside the gene matches: 2. The germline gives CDR1 SGHRS, CDR2 YFSETQ. CDR3 DNA: TGCGCCAGCAGCTCCGGGACTAGCGGGGGGAACACCGGGGAGCTGTTTTTT. Translated, it gives CASSSGTSGGNTGELFF.

This clonotype was found a few times. The chain combines TRBV19 with TRBJ1-5; TRBD1 aligns across 7 bases. Germline V gene data show CDR1 as LNHDA and CDR2 as SQIVND (reference sequence). The junction had 9 bases not matched to a gene; V was cut back by 6 bases and J by 4 bases. There are 15 residues in the CDR3. As DNA, the CDR3 is TGTGCCAGTAGGAGCCGGGACAGCCTGAATCAGCCCCAGCATTTT. It translates to CASRSRDSLNQPQHF.

This clonotype has at least ten counts. V and J are TRBV28 and TRBJ1-5; no definite D call. The CDR3 length is 11 residues. The V end lost 5 bases, the J end lost 4 bases, and 3 bases lay between the germline ends. From germline, CDR1 is MDHEN and CDR2 SYDVKM. CDR3 sequence (DNA): TGTGCCAGCAGTGAAAATCAGCCCCAGCATTTT. As protein: CASSENQPQHF.

This clonotype was picked up many times. The J gene is TRBJ2-1, the V gene TRBV7-8; 14 nucleotides agree with TRBD2. This CDR3 region has 19 residues. The germline V gene has CDR1 SGHVS and CDR2 FQNEAQ. V shed 0 bases, J shed 7 bases, and the junction held 11 bases outside the gene matches. The CDR3 DNA is TGTGCCAGCAGCTTAGCGCACAGTTGGACTAGCGGGGGGCAAAATGAGCAGTTCTTC. It is translated as CASSLAHSWTSGGQNEQFF.

The table lists this clonotype with a few counts. The chain links TRBV9 to TRBJ1-6; D perhaps matches TRBD1 (5 bases). CDR3 length: 16 amino acids. V lost 0 bases to trimming and J lost 6 bases, with 13 bases between them. Per the germline V gene, CDR1 is SGDLS and CDR2 is YYNGEE. CDR3 bases: TGTGCCAGCAGCGTAGGAGGGACGGCGTTTAATTCACCCCTCCACTTT. The encoded protein is CASSVGGTAFNSPLHF.

The chain recombines TRBV27 with TRBJ1-2; tentative D call: TRBD1 (6 bases). V was trimmed by 0 bases and J by 4 bases, leaving 9 bases between them. CDR3 size: 14 residues. Germline V gene sequence: CDR1 MNHEY, CDR2 SMNVEV (reference sequence). The CDR3 DNA follows: TGTGCCAGCAGTTTATCAGGGGGGCCCTATGGCTACACCTTC. This codes for CASSLSGGPYGYTF.

This sequence joins TRBV12-3 or TRBV12-4 and TRBJ2-3; D is perhaps TRBD1 (7 bases). The ends were cut back, 7 bases at V and 4 bases at J, with 15 bases in the middle. CDR3 length: 14 residues. The CDR3 is CASTRTGGSDTQYF. DNA for the CDR3: TGTGCCAGCACTCGGACAGGAGGGTCAGATACGCAGTATTTT.

Many counts were recorded for this clonotype. The rearrangement uses TRBV20-1 and TRBJ1-3, with D possibly matching TRBD1 (5 bases). This CDR3 spans 14 amino acids. CDR1 is DFQATT, CDR2 SNEGSKA, per germline (reference sequence). V lost 4 bases and J lost 6, with 16 bases in between. The CDR3 nucleotides are TGCAGTGCTAACCGGGACCTAGGGGTAAACACCATATATTTT. Encoded protein: CSANRDLGVNTIYF.

The table lists this clonotype with many counts. The chain couples TRBV4-3 to TRBJ2-2, with a tentative D call TRBD2 (6 bases). The CDR3 loop spans 14 amino acids. Germline-derived CDR1 and CDR2 are LGHNA and YSLEER. The ends were cut back, 7 bases at V and 8 bases at J, with 17 bases in the middle. CDR3 nucleotide sequence: TGCGCCAGCACTGGGGGGATGAGAGCGGGGGAGCTGTTTTTT. Its translation is CASTGGMRAGELFF.

This clonotype occurred many times. The J gene is TRBJ2-1, the V gene TRBV6-2 or TRBV6-3; D gene uncertain. Germline CDR1 and CDR2: MNHEY and SVGEGT. V was shortened by 10 bases and J by 5 bases, with 12 bases between the two germline ends. CDR3 length: 12 amino acids. The DNA of the CDR3 is TGTGCCACCCAACAAGGAAACAATGAGCAGTTCTTC. Its translation is CATQQGNNEQFF.

This chain uses TRBV12-3 or TRBV12-4 with TRBJ1-3, with a tentative D call TRBD1 (5 bases). V lost 6 bases and J 0 bases, leaving 12 bases between the germline ends. This CDR3 comprises 15 residues. CDR3 amino acids: CASSDWDYSGNTIYF. In nucleotides, the CDR3 is TGTGCCAGCAGCGACTGGGACTACTCTGGAAACACCATATATTTT.

This clonotype was seen repeatedly, ten times or more. The chain uses TRBV5-6 and TRBJ2-7; 10 positions match TRBD1. The CDR3 runs to 13 residues. Losses at the gene ends were 2 bases for V and 6 bases for J; bases not matched to a gene: 2. Germline V gene data show CDR1 as SGHDT and CDR2 as YYEEEE. In nucleotides, the CDR3 is TGTGCCAGCAGCTTCCGGACAGGGGGCGAGCAGTACTTC. Its translation is CASSFRTGGEQYF.

V is TRBV29-1 and J is TRBJ1-1; tentative D call: TRBD1 (6 bases). The CDR3 runs 13 residues. V lost 6 bases to trimming and J lost 5 bases, with 16 bases between them. Germline CDR1 is SQVTM and CDR2 is ANQGSEA. CDR3 coding DNA: TGCAGCGTCGCCAGGGGTAGGGGTACTGAAGCTTTCTTT. Protein product: CSVARGRGTEAFF.

This chain joins TRBV10-3 and TRBJ2-7; TRBD1 matches 11 bases. The germline gives CDR1 ENHRY, CDR2 SYGVKD. This CDR3 is built from 15 residues. The V segment lost 3 bases and the J segment 4 bases; nucleotides outside the gene matches: 5. CDR3 sequence reads: CAISEPGQGAYEQYF. CDR3 coding DNA: TGTGCCATCAGTGAACCCGGACAGGGGGCTTACGAGCAGTACTTC.

The CDR3 spells CASTSQETQYF. For the CDR3, the DNA is TGCGCCAGCACTTCGCAAGAGACCCAGTACTTC. This sequence joins TRBV5-1 and TRBJ2-5; no firm D call. Trimming shortened V by 6 bases and J by 2 bases, and 5 bases separated the two germline ends. Germline V CDR1 and CDR2: SGHRS, YFSETQ. The CDR3 totals 11 residues.

This clonotype was recorded at least ten times. The chain couples TRBV15 to TRBJ1-2; a possible D gene is TRBD1 (6 bases). From germline, CDR1 is LNHNV and CDR2 YYDKDF (reference sequence). With 0 bases removed from V and 8 bases from J, the gap between germline ends came to 16 bases. The CDR3 spans 15 residues. Here the CDR3 DNA reads TGTGCCACCAGCAGAGATTATTTTCCAGGGGAGGGCTACACCTTC. Amino acid sequence: CATSRDYFPGEGYTF.

This clonotype has ten or more counts. The chain links TRBV11-3 to TRBJ1-1; no clear D. Germline loops: CDR1 SGHNT, CDR2 YENEEA. With 5 bases removed from V and 1 base from J, the gap between germline ends came to 8 bases. The CDR3 has 13 amino acids. The CDR3 loop reads CASSPGTNTEAFF. The CDR3 coding sequence is TGTGCCAGCAGCCCGGGCACGAACACTGAAGCTTTCTTT.

V usage is TRBV27 and J usage is TRBJ1-2, with a possible D match to TRBD1 (5 bases). Germline CDR1 and CDR2: MNHEY and SMNVEV (reference sequence). The ends were cut back, 5 bases at V and 4 bases at J, with 14 bases in the middle. The CDR3 has 14 amino acids. This CDR3 reads CASSPGAAVYGYTF. The CDR3 DNA reads TGTGCCAGCAGTCCCGGGGCCGCCGTCTATGGCTACACCTTC.

This clonotype was seen a handful of times. V gene TRBV12-3 or TRBV12-4 combines with J gene TRBJ2-2, with D unclear. V was cut by 8 bases and J by 7 bases, with 8 bases left in between. The CDR3 is made up of 11 amino acids. CDR3 nucleotides: TGTGCCAGCGGAATCCACGGGGAGCTGTTTTTT. Encoded protein: CASGIHGELFF.

This clonotype was observed a few times. The chain links TRBV12-3 or TRBV12-4 to TRBJ1-2, with D maybe TRBD1 (5 bases). There are 16 residues in the CDR3. The germline V and J ends were trimmed by 5 bases and 7 bases, with 23 bases remaining between them. The CDR3 DNA is TGTGCCAGCAGTCCCGAGCCGGGACGCAGGGCAGTTGGCTACACCTTC. Residues: CASSPEPGRRAVGYTF.